These 27 T cell receptor beta chains came from one sample sequenced in a study of T cells in women clearing cervical HPV infection. Generated by immunoSEQ multiplex PCR, the TCRdb table keeps only in-frame clones and is missing some. This sample's clone table lists around 25,000 clones. Sequenced: blood buffy coat. The receptor source for this set is a woman between 18 and 70 years old with a cervical HPV16 infection that either progressed to CIN3+ or cleared (not recorded which).

To note about this clone: The sequence runs out 3 residues before the end of the CDR3; the remainder is reconstructed from the germline J gene. The chain employs TRBV5-1 and TRBJ2-2; TRBD1 might be the D (6 bases). This CDR3 is built from 15 residues. CDR1 SGHRS and CDR2 YFSETQ come from the germline V gene. The V gene lost 3 bases and the J gene lost 4 bases, with 13 bases spanning the gap. Partial CDR3 DNA: TGCGCCAGCAGCTACTCAGGGGTGAGCACCGGGGAG. It encodes CASSYSGVSTGE. The complete CDR3 protein is CASSYSGVSTGELFF.

For this clone: Coverage ceases 3 residues before the CDR3 finishes, and the germline J gene fills in the end. The chain uses TRBV7-9 and TRBJ2-3, with 7 bases aligning to TRBD1. CDR1 is SEHNR and CDR2 is FQNEAQ in the germline V gene (reference sequence). The CDR3 runs to 13 residues. CDR3 sequence: CASSRQGQETQYF. The DNA read from the CDR3 is TGTGCCAGCAGCCGACAGGGACAAGAGACG.

On this clone itself: The observed sequence ends 3 residues before the CDR3 terminus, with the missing tail filled in from the germline J gene. V and J are TRBV7-9 and TRBJ1-2, with a weak D call TRBD1 (6 bases). V lost 4 bases to trimming and J lost 7 bases, with 16 bases between them. This CDR3 has 14 residues. The germline V gene encodes CDR1 SEHNR and CDR2 FQNEAQ (reference sequence). The CDR3 spells CASSSPQGGVGYTF. The covered CDR3 bases are TGTGCCAGCAGCTCCCCACAGGGCGGTGTTGGC.

Comment on this clone: The read comes to an end 3 residues before the CDR3 does, leaving the germline J gene to fill in the end. The chain joins TRBV6-1 to TRBJ2-6; D unclear. In germline, CDR1 is MNHNS, CDR2 SASEGT. V was clipped by 4 bases and J by 2 bases, with 6 bases between them. The CDR3 has 14 amino acids. The CDR3 DNA, read in part, is TGTGCCAGCAGTGGTAGGGCTGGGGCCAACGTC. Amino acid sequence: CASSGRAGANV. The complete CDR3 protein is CASSGRAGANVLTF.

With regard to this clone: From the germline J gene comes the end of the CDR3, since the read stops 3 residues before it. The V and J genes are TRBV10-3 and TRBJ2-7; 8 nucleotides match TRBD1. Trimming took 6 bases from V and 6 from J; bases not matched to a gene: 10. The CDR3 contains 14 residues. Germline V lookup: CDR1 ENHRY, CDR2 SYGVKD. This CDR3 reads CAISGEQGVTEQYF. Partial CDR3 DNA: TGTGCCATCAGCGGGGAACAGGGGGTGACCGAG.

On this clone itself: The read halts 3 residues ahead of the CDR3 end, with the missing end drawn from the germline J gene. This rearrangement joins TRBV7-9 to TRBJ2-7; D possibly corresponds to TRBD2 (5 bases). Germline lookup yields CDR1 SEHNR and CDR2 FQNEAQ (reference sequence). V lost 4 bases and J lost 0, with 10 bases in between. The CDR3 is 14 amino acids. CDR3 bases read: TGTGCCAGCAGCTCAGGAGGAGCCTCCTACGAG. Translation gives CASSSGGASYE. The full CDR3 is CASSSGGASYEQYF.

Points on this clone: The read ends 3 residues shy of where the CDR3 ends; the end is completed using the germline J gene. This chain joins TRBV7-2 and TRBJ1-2, with no clear D. Trimming removed 1 base from V and 5 bases from J, with 11 bases in between. Germline V gene data show CDR1 as SGHTA and CDR2 as FQGNSA. The CDR3 contains 14 residues. The covered CDR3 bases are TGTGCCAGCAGCTTAGAAGCTTTCTCTTATGGC. Translation: CASSLEAFSYG. In full, the CDR3 reads CASSLEAFSYGYTF.

With regard to this clone: The missing CDR3 end, 3 residues past where the read stops, is filled in from the germline J gene. The V and J genes are TRBV5-4 and TRBJ1-4; maybe TRBD1 (6 bases). CDR3 length: 15 amino acids. From germline, CDR1 is SGHNT and CDR2 YYREEE (reference sequence). The CDR3 spells CASSAGGLGANVLFF. Partial CDR3 DNA: TGTGCCAGCAGTGCGGGGGGGCTGGGGGCCAACGTA.

Points on this clone: The CDR3 goes on 3 residues after the read ends, and that part is filled in from the germline J gene. The gene calls are TRBV12-3 or TRBV12-4 and TRBJ2-2, with 8 bases that match TRBD1. The CDR3 loop spans 16 amino acids. V lost 1 base and J lost 2; bases outside the gene matches: 3. The CDR3: CASSLGQGANTGELFF. The sequenced part of the CDR3 DNA is TGTGCCAGCAGTTTAGGCCAGGGGGCAAACACCGGGGAG.

Remarks on this clone: The observed sequence ends 3 residues before the CDR3 terminus, with the missing tail filled in from the germline J gene. The rearrangement links TRBV7-2 to TRBJ2-1; 7 positions match TRBD2. CDR1 and CDR2 (germline): SGHTA, FQGNSA. This CDR3 region has 15 residues. Trimming took 5 bases from V and 7 from J; bases not matched to a gene: 11. The CDR3 spells CASSIQPGLRNEQFF. Partial CDR3 DNA: TGTGCCAGCAGCATCCAACCGGGACTACGGAATGAG.

About this clone: The read ends 3 residues before the CDR3 terminus; that terminus is restored from the germline J gene. The J gene is TRBJ2-7, the V gene TRBV2, with TRBD1 as a possible D gene (6 bases). The V gene lost 8 bases and the J gene lost 3 bases, with 14 bases spanning the gap. From germline, CDR1 is SNHLY and CDR2 FYNNEI. This CDR3 region has 13 residues. The CDR3 DNA, read in part, is TGTGCCAGCGGGGGCGGGCTGAACTACGAG. Translation: CASGGGLNYE. The whole CDR3 reads CASGGGLNYEQYF.

Points on this clone: The read terminates 3 residues before the CDR3 end, so the remaining end is supplied by the germline J gene. This chain connects TRBV7-9 to TRBJ1-1; D not certain. The V gene's germline CDR1 is SEHNR and CDR2 FQNEAQ (reference sequence). The length of the CDR3 is 13 residues. Trimming pared 5 bases from V and 1 base from J, leaving 8 bases between. This CDR3 reads CASSRRQNTEAFF. CDR3 DNA (partial): TGTGCCAGCAGCCGACGACAGAACACTGAA.

Notes on this clone: The CDR3 end lies 3 residues beyond the end of the read and is filled in from the germline J gene. V gene TRBV7-9 combines with J gene TRBJ2-7, with TRBD2 matching 7 bases. V lost 5 bases to trimming and J lost 1 base; unmatched junction nucleotides: 5. CDR3 length: 14 residues. CDR1 and CDR2 from the germline V gene are SEHNR and FQNEAQ (reference sequence). CDR3 DNA (partial): TGTGCCAGCAGCACCGACGGGGGGTCCTACGAG. This sequence encodes CASSTDGGSYE. The CDR3, in full, reads CASSTDGGSYEQYF.

Notes on this clone: The read ends 3 residues early relative to the CDR3; the germline J gene fills the gap. This sequence joins TRBV19 and TRBJ1-2, with D unresolved. This CDR3 has 12 amino acids. Germline V gene lookup returns CDR1 LNHDA and CDR2 SQIVND (reference sequence). Trimming cost V 4 bases and J 4 bases, with 7 bases left between them. CDR3 bases read: TGTGCCAGTAGTAAAGGTTCCTATGGC. This translates into CASSKGSYG. The full CDR3 sequence reads CASSKGSYGYTF.

Turning to this clone: The read finishes 3 residues shy of the CDR3 end, and the germline J gene is used to complete it. This sequence joins TRBV7-3 and TRBJ2-3, with 7 bases identical to TRBD1. Germline-derived CDR1 and CDR2 are SGHTA and FQGTGA. The CDR3 has 13 amino acids. The CDR3 DNA, read in part, is TGTGCCAGCAGCCGAGAGGGGGCGGAGACG. Translating gives CASSREGAET. The CDR3 as a whole reads CASSREGAETQYF.

About this clone: The observed sequence ends 3 residues before the CDR3 terminus, with the missing tail filled in from the germline J gene. V is TRBV18 and J is TRBJ1-2, with TRBD1 matching 11 bases. The CDR3 runs 14 residues. From germline, CDR1 is KGHSH and CDR2 LQKENI. The covered CDR3 bases are TGTGCCAGCTCACCAGGACAGGGGGCGCGGGGC. Translated, it gives CASSPGQGARG. The complete CDR3 sequence is CASSPGQGARGYTF. Drawing the rest from reference TRBV18 and TRBJ1-2, the complete variable domain is NAGVMQNPRHLVRRRGQEARLRCSPMKGHSHVYWYRQLPEEGLKFMVYLQKENIIDESGMPKERFSAEFPKEGPSILRIQQVVRGDSAAYFCASSPGQGARGYTFGSGTRLTVV.

Turning to this clone: The CDR3 end is not reached by the read, which stops 3 residues before it; the germline J gene fills it in. This chain joins TRBV30 and TRBJ2-3, with 7 positions matching TRBD1. The CDR3 extends over 17 amino acids. Germline CDR1 reads GTSNPN; CDR2 reads SVGIG (reference sequence). This CDR3 is CAWSVLRTGLRGETQYF. CDR3 bases read: TGTGCCTGGAGTGTACTCCGGACAGGTCTTAGGGGAGAGACG.

Remarks on this clone: The read halts 3 residues ahead of the CDR3 end, with the missing end drawn from the germline J gene. This rearrangement joins TRBV18 to TRBJ2-4; TRBD1 matches 7 bases. CDR3 size: 15 residues. The V gene end was trimmed by 5 bases and the J gene end by 9 bases; junction bases not matched to a gene: 13. Germline V gives CDR1 KGHSH, CDR2 LQKENI. Here the CDR3 reads CASSNYRGPVIIQYF. The part of the CDR3 DNA that was read is TGTGCCAGCTCAAATTACAGGGGTCCAGTAATCATT. Filled out from reference TRBV18 and TRBJ2-4, the complete variable domain reads NAGVMQNPRHLVRRRGQEARLRCSPMKGHSHVYWYRQLPEEGLKFMVYLQKENIIDESGMPKERFSAEFPKEGPSILRIQQVVRGDSAAYFCASSNYRGPVIIQYFGAGTRLSVL.

In the case of this clone: The CDR3 end is not reached by the read, which stops 3 residues before it; the germline J gene fills it in. This chain joins TRBV6-1 and TRBJ2-7, with D maybe TRBD1 (5 bases). Germline values: CDR1 MNHNS, CDR2 SASEGT. This CDR3 has 14 amino acids. V was trimmed by 2 bases and J by 2 bases, leaving 10 bases between them. CDR3 DNA (partial): TGTGCCAGCAGTGAACAGGGCCAGACCTACGAG. Its translation is CASSEQGQTYE. The entire CDR3 reads CASSEQGQTYEQYF.

To note about this clone: The CDR3 is cut off 3 residues early in the read; its end comes from the germline J gene. The chain links TRBV20-1 to TRBJ2-7; 13 nucleotides agree with TRBD2. The trim removed 5 bases at V and 4 bases at J, leaving 17 bases unmatched. CDR3 length: 18 residues. Germline V gene sequence: CDR1 DFQATT, CDR2 SNEGSKA (reference sequence). The CDR3 bases that were read are TGCAGTGCTCCCCGGACTAGCGGGAGTCACTCGGTGGTATACGAG. This sequence encodes CSAPRTSGSHSVVYE. The whole CDR3 region reads CSAPRTSGSHSVVYEQYF.

On this clone itself: The read terminates 3 residues ahead of where the CDR3 ends, so the germline J gene completes it. J is TRBJ2-7 and V is TRBV20-1; D possibly corresponds to TRBD2 (5 bases). There are 15 residues in the CDR3. V lost 3 bases and J lost 0, with 15 bases in between. The V gene's germline CDR1 is DFQATT and CDR2 SNEGSKA (reference sequence). CDR3 bases read: TGCAGTGCTAGGTCCGGCGGGTCAAGCTCCTACGAG. This codes for CSARSGGSSSYE. The CDR3 in its entirety is CSARSGGSSSYEQYF.

Concerning this clone itself: The read halts 3 residues ahead of the CDR3 end, with the missing end drawn from the germline J gene. This chain joins TRBV18 and TRBJ1-2; D unclear. This CDR3 comprises 15 residues. Germline CDR1 is KGHSH and CDR2 is LQKENI. CDR3 DNA (partial): TGTGCCAGCTCACCAGGCCTAGCGGGAGATAATGAC. Protein: CASSPGLAGDND. The CDR3 in full is CASSPGLAGDNDYTF.

To note about this clone: Read sequence stops 3 residues before the CDR3 end, and the germline J gene provides the missing end. The V gene is TRBV7-6, the J gene TRBJ2-7; 10 positions match TRBD1. The CDR3 is 16 residues long. Looked up from germline, CDR1 is SGHVS and CDR2 is FNYEAQ. J lost 4 bases, V lost 3 bases, and 9 bases had no gene match. The DNA read from the CDR3 is TGTGCCAGCAGCTTCCGCGCCGGGACAGGGGCGTACGAG. Its protein is CASSFRAGTGAYE. The entire CDR3 reads CASSFRAGTGAYEQYF.

About this clone itself: With the read ending 3 residues before the CDR3 end, the germline J gene is used to fill in that end. This sequence joins TRBV2 and TRBJ1-2; TRBD1 agrees at 9 bases. The CDR3 extends over 15 amino acids. Per germline, CDR1 SNHLY and CDR2 FYNNEI. J was trimmed by 4 bases and V by 4 bases; bases with no gene match: 7. The sequenced CDR3 bases are TGTGCCAGCAGTGGGCTGGACAGGGGCCCCTATGGC. Translation gives CASSGLDRGPYG. The complete CDR3 sequence is CASSGLDRGPYGYTF.

As to this clone: The CDR3 end falls 3 residues outside the read, so it is completed with the germline J gene. The chain joins TRBV7-9 to TRBJ2-2, with D tentatively TRBD1 (6 bases). From germline, CDR1 is SEHNR and CDR2 FQNEAQ (reference sequence). The CDR3 loop spans 14 amino acids. The CDR3 protein is CASSFRTDNEKLFF. Incomplete CDR3 DNA: TGTGCCAGCAGCTTCAGGACAGATAATGAAAAG. Drawing the rest from reference TRBV7-9 and TRBJ2-2, the complete variable domain is DTGVSQNPRHKITKRGQNVTFRCDPISEHNRLYWYRQTLGQGPEFLTYFQNEAQLEKSRLLSDRFSAERPKGSFSTLEIQRTEQGDSAMYLCASSFRTDNEKLFFGEGSRLTVL.

Points on this clone: The CDR3 end lies 3 residues beyond the end of the read and is filled in from the germline J gene. This chain links TRBV2 with TRBJ2-5; tentatively, D is TRBD1 (5 bases). This CDR3 contains 14 residues. In germline, CDR1 is SNHLY, CDR2 FYNNEI. CDR3 sequence: CASSALTETDTQYF. The sequenced CDR3 bases are TGTGCCAGCAGTGCGTTGACTGAGACAGATACC.

As to this clone: The read ends 3 residues shy of where the CDR3 ends; the end is completed using the germline J gene. The V call is TRBV19, the J call TRBJ1-4; 7 nucleotides align to TRBD1. Per the germline V gene, CDR1 is LNHDA and CDR2 is SQIVND (reference sequence). This CDR3 has 15 amino acids. CDR3 amino acids: CASSVGTEYNSPLFF. The covered CDR3 bases are TGTGCCAGTAGTGTGGGGACAGAATATAATTCACCA.